This is a list of T cell receptor beta chains from one sample in a study of blood T cells in healthy people across ages. MiXCR, run by TCRdb on the 5' RACE reads, gives a single entry per CDR3 protein. Of 650,000 to 700,000 distinct CDR3 sequences listed, 52% were seen once; the top ten hold about 13%. Sequencing was performed on blood. The receptors come from an elderly woman in good health. CDR3s include the opening cysteine and the closing phenylalanine or tryptophan. Fields, in order: clone size, J gene, D gene, V gene, CDR3 DNA, CDR3 protein. The D gene is left open where the match is weak. A row's size may be missing; if present it is once, few, many or a size class.

abundance: many
j_gene: TRBJ2-1
d_gene: TRBD2
v_gene: TRBV24-1
CDR3nt: TGTGCCACCAGTGATCCCGGGACTAGCGGGAATGAGCAGTTCTTC
CDR3aa: CATSDPGTSGNEQFF

abundance: .
j_gene: TRBJ2-5
d_gene: TRBD1
v_gene: TRBV20-1
CDR3nt: TGCAGTGCTAGAAAGGGGGCAGACCAAATGGAGACCCAGTACTTC
CDR3aa: CSARKGADQMETQYF

abundance: many
j_gene: TRBJ2-5
d_gene: .
v_gene: TRBV29-1
CDR3nt: TGCAGCGTTGTATCGCAGGCCGTCCAAGAGACCCAGTACTTC
CDR3aa: CSVVSQAVQETQYF

abundance: .
j_gene: TRBJ2-1
d_gene: .
v_gene: TRBV28
CDR3nt: TGTGCCAGCAGTCGCAGACAGAGGCCGGGCACTGAGCAGTTCTTC
CDR3aa: CASSRRQRPGTEQFF

abundance: .
j_gene: TRBJ2-1
d_gene: TRBD2
v_gene: TRBV20-1
CDR3nt: TGCAGTGCTAGTCGGGTAGCGGGGGGGAGGGTCAATGAGCAGTTCTTC
CDR3aa: CSASRVAGGRVNEQFF

abundance: .
j_gene: TRBJ2-7
d_gene: .
v_gene: TRBV29-1
CDR3nt: TGCAGCGTTGGCCAGGGCTTAAGCTCCTACGAGCAGTACTTC
CDR3aa: CSVGQGLSSYEQYF

abundance: .
j_gene: TRBJ1-1
d_gene: .
v_gene: TRBV5-1
CDR3nt: TGCGCCAGCAGCTCAACATTCGGAACTGAAGCTTTCTTT
CDR3aa: CASSSTFGTEAFF

abundance: .
j_gene: TRBJ2-3
d_gene: .
v_gene: TRBV2
CDR3nt: TGTGCCAGCATTGGGGACGCTCCCACAGATACGCAGTATTTT
CDR3aa: CASIGDAPTDTQYF

abundance: .
j_gene: TRBJ2-7
d_gene: TRBD2
v_gene: TRBV7-9
CDR3nt: TGTGCCAGCAGCTTAAGTACGACTAGCGGGGGGGGGACCTACAATGAGCAGTACTTC
CDR3aa: CASSLSTTSGGGTYNEQYF

abundance: .
j_gene: TRBJ1-6
d_gene: .
v_gene: TRBV14
CDR3nt: TGTGCCAGCAGTTGGGGTAATTCACCCCTCCACTTT
CDR3aa: CASSWGNSPLHF

abundance: .
j_gene: TRBJ2-3
d_gene: .
v_gene: TRBV3-1
CDR3nt: TGTGCCAGCAGCCAAGCTACAGGGTTCACAGATACGCAGTATTTT
CDR3aa: CASSQATGFTDTQYF

abundance: .
j_gene: TRBJ2-7
d_gene: TRBD1
v_gene: TRBV10-3
CDR3nt: TGTGCCATCAGTGAGGGACAGGCGGGTACCTACGAGCAGTACTTC
CDR3aa: CAISEGQAGTYEQYF

abundance: .
j_gene: TRBJ1-5
d_gene: TRBD1
v_gene: TRBV6-6
CDR3nt: TGTGCCAGCAGTTACCCTGGGACAGCCAATCAGCCCCAGCATTTT
CDR3aa: CASSYPGTANQPQHF

abundance: .
j_gene: TRBJ2-7
d_gene: TRBD2
v_gene: TRBV5-1
CDR3nt: TGCGCCAGCAGCTACGAGACTAAAAGCGGGGACGAGCAGTACTTC
CDR3aa: CASSYETKSGDEQYF

abundance: once
j_gene: TRBJ2-2
d_gene: TRBD2
v_gene: TRBV11-2
CDR3nt: TGTGCCAGCAGCTTAAGGGCGGGAGGGCCTAACACCGGGGAGCTGTTTTTT
CDR3aa: CASSLRAGGPNTGELFF